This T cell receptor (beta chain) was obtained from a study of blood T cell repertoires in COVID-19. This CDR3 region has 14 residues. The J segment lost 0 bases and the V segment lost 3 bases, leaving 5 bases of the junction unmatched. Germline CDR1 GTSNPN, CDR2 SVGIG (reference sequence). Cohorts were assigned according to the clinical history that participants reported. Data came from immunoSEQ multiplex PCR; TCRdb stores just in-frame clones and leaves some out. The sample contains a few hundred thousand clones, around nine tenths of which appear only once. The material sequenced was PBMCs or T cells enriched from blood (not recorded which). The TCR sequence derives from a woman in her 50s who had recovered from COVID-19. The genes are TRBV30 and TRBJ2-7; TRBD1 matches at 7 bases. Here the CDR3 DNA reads TGTGCCTGGAGCCGGGACAGAAGCTCCTACGAGCAGTACTTC. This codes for CAWSRDRSSYEQYF.